This TCR beta chain was sequenced for a study of CD8+CD57+ T cells in acquired aplastic anemia. The overall study: Sorted CD4+ and CD8+ cell DNA averaged about 3.5 ug.

Study-level results: In common between the patients and the controls were approximately 28 CD8+ CDR3 sequences.

Sequenced patients had shown CD8+CD57+ cell expansion by flow cytometry. The cohort consisted entirely of patients having severe acquired aplastic anemia. Remarks on this clonotype: Its antigen remains unknown.

Template material for TCR beta VDJ and CDR3 profiling consisted of genomic DNA. MiXCR, run by TCRdb on the reads, gives a single entry per CDR3 protein. The sample consists of 180,000 or so distinct CDR3 sequences, approximately 52% of them appearing once. Germline lookup yields CDR1 SGHRS and CDR2 YFSETQ. This CDR3 has 14 residues. V lost 4 bases to trimming and J lost 14 bases, with 19 bases between them. The sequencing input was sorted CD4+, CD8+, or CD8+CD57+ T cells (not recorded which) from PBMCs. J is TRBJ1-6 and V is TRBV5-1, with D possibly matching TRBD1 (6 bases). This receptor was obtained from a human donor with aplastic anemia. The CDR3 sequence: CASSPDGEAGALHF. In DNA, the CDR3 is TGCGCCAGCAGCCCGGACGGGGAGGCAGGGGCCCTCCACTTT.